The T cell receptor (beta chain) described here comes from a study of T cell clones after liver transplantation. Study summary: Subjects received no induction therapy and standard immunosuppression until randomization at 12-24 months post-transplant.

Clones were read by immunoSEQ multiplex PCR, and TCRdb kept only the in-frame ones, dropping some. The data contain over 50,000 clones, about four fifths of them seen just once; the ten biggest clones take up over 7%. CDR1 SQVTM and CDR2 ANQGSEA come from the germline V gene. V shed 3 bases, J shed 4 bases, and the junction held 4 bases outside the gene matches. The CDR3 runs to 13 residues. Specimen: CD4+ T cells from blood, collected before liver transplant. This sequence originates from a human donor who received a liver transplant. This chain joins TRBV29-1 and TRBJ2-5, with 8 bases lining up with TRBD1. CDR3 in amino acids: CSVDRGLVETQYF. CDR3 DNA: TGCAGCGTTGACAGGGGGCTTGTAGAGACCCAGTACTTC.